Sequencing of this TCR beta chain was carried out in a study of T-cell memory formation after mild COVID-19. Across the study: Across donors, TCR clusters were largely donor specific. Study-level results: CD4/CD8 balance held among clones contracting day 15 to 85, and later expanders leaned CD4+. Pre-infection memory already had some responding clones, implying cross-reactive memory joined.

Using constant-segment primers, 5'RACE produced TCR alpha and TCR beta cDNA libraries carrying sample barcodes and UMIs. TCRdb re-analysed the 5' RACE reads in MiXCR, keeping a single row per CDR3 protein. The sample holds 470,000 or so distinct CDR3 sequences; nearly 25% are singletons and the top ten take about an eighth. The CDR3 consists of 13 residues. The germline V and J ends were trimmed by 1 base and 4 bases, with 6 bases remaining between them. The germline CDR1 and CDR2 sequences are SGHRS and YFSETQ. This clonotype has a single count. The antigen is unknown. The source is an adult woman who had mild COVID-19 (a few samples of this study predate the infection). Cell type and time point are not known. Sequenced: PBMCs or a T cell subset sorted from them (not recorded which). The chain is built from TRBV5-1 and TRBJ1-3; D is undetermined. The CDR3 region is CASSLIPGNTIYF. The CDR3 coding sequence is TGCGCCAGCAGCTTGATACCCGGAAACACCATATATTTT.